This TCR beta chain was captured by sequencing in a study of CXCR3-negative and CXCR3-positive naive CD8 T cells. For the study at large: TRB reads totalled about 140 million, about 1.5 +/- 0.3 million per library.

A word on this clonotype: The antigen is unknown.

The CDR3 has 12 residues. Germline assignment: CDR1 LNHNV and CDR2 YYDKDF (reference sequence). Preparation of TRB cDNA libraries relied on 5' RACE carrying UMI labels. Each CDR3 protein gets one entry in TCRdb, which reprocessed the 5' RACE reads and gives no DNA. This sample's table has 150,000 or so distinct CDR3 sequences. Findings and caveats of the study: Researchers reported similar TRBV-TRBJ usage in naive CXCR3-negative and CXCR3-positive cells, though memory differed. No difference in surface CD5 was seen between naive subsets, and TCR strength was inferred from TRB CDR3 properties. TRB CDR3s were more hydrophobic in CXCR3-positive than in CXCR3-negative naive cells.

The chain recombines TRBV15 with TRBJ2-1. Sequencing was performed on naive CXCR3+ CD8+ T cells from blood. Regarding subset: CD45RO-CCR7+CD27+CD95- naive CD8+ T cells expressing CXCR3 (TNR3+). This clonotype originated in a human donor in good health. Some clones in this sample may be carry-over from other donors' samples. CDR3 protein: CATSRVWFEQFF. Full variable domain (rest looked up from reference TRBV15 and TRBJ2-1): DAMVIQNPRYQVTQFGKPVTLSCSQTLNHNVMYWYQQKSSQAPKLLFHYYDKDFNNEADTPDNFQSRRPNTSFCFLDIRSPGLGDTAMYLCATSRVWFEQFFGPGTRLTVL.